Here is one T cell receptor beta chain with its context. This receptor's antigen is unknown. No much larger clonotype is one base removed from it; base qualities were not supplied. Measured from the cysteine to the phenylalanine, the CDR3 is 12 residues long. Only the CDR3 DNA stays, 36 bases, in frame from base 1. The junction shows trimming of 6 bases on V and 11 bases on J, plus 16 bases between the germline ends. CDR1 and CDR2 are drawn from the germline V gene (reference sequence): SEHNR, FQNEAQ. The data stem from a study of CD8 T cells in Susac syndrome (dated by TCRdb to the late 2010s). Regarding the research as a whole: The study used repertoire sequencing to test whether antigen drove CD8+ T cell activation and differentiation in Susac syndrome. The study compared CD8+ T cell repertoire clonality among about a dozen healthy donors, 14 Susac syndrome patients and some 16 multiple sclerosis patients. Findings and caveats that apply to the study as a whole: The study acknowledged that relatively few individuals were included in the TCR sequencing and HLA analysis.

Peripheral blood CD8+ and CD4+ T cells from healthy donors, Susac syndrome patients and multiple sclerosis patients were profiled using high-throughput TCR beta sequencing. The multiple sclerosis controls were treatment-naive patients who had stable or active relapsing-remitting disease and met the revised McDonald criteria. CD8+ TEMRA cells were enriched by FACS, while bulk CD8+ and CD4+ T cells were purified by magnetic negative isolation. Blood was collected in EDTA tubes and processed within 24 hours, with PBMCs isolated through density gradient centrifugation. PBMCs intended for TCR sequencing were frozen in liquid nitrogen and were later thawed in a 37 degrees C water bath. A purity of at least 90% was achieved for sorted or isolated CD4+, CD8+ and CD8+ TEMRA cells. RNA was extracted using the RNeasy kit, and roughly 0.5 to 1 microgram was reverse transcribed with random hexamers. The immunoSEQ multiplex PCR assay, which covers 54 Vbeta and 13 Jbeta segments, was used to amplify TCR beta CDR3 regions. PCR amplification bias was corrected using a synthetic template baseline for primer optimization and computational correction. Concerning the study's data processing: Reads were annotated to V, D and J genes per IMGT and analyzed with immunoSEQ Analyzer, keeping only productive sequences. Clonality was calculated as one minus the Shannon entropy normalized by log2 of the number of productive unique sequences. For each patient and control, public and private clones were evaluated among the 100 most prevalent clones. A clone was defined as Susac-specific if it was absent from the healthy and MS cohorts, from more than 850 published viral clones and from other ImmuneACCESS disease sequences. The public reads were run again by TCRdb, first through fastp at Q25 and then through MiXCR, and only productive beta chains were kept. Rows with a matching CDR3 protein are joined into one entry that keeps the most common DNA and genes. TCRdb, not the authors, supplied the V and J calls. The sample table lists around 130,000 distinct CDR3 sequences, 91% of them with a count of one. Around 0.24% of the sample is in the top ten clones.

The receptor chain draws on TRBV7-9 and TRBJ1-1; the D gene is unclear. The sample comprised CD8+ T cells from PBMCs. This clonotype was sampled from a human donor with multiple sclerosis. The nucleotide sequence reads as follows: TGTGCCAGCAGGGACCGGGGAGGAGACGCTTTCTTT. Its amino acids are CASRDRGGDAFF.